The 24 T cell receptor beta chains below come from one sample, sequenced in a study of early T cells in non-severe SARS-CoV-2 infection. TCRdb re-called the 5' RACE reads with MiXCR, one entry per CDR3 protein. This table has tens of thousands of distinct CDR3 sequences, approximately 10% appearing once. Sequencing was performed on whole blood. Source of these receptors: an adult who was a healthcare worker with PCR-confirmed SARS-CoV-2 infection or an uninfected control (not recorded which).

This chain joins TRBV6-1 and TRBJ1-5; D ambiguous. The CDR3 is made up of 15 amino acids. Germline loops: CDR1 MNHNS, CDR2 SASEGT. V was trimmed by 2 bases and J by 3 bases, leaving 11 bases between them. The CDR3 is CASSESAIPNQPQHF. The CDR3, as DNA: TGTGCCAGCAGTGAATCAGCGATCCCCAATCAGCCCCAGCATTTT.

A few counts support this clonotype. The genes are TRBV9 and TRBJ2-7, with D perhaps matching TRBD2 (6 bases). V was clipped by 0 bases and J by 0 bases, with 10 bases between them. CDR1 is SGDLS and CDR2 is YYNGEE in the germline V gene. There are 15 residues in the CDR3. The CDR3 region has the DNA TGTGCCAGCAGCGTAGAAGCTAGCGACTCCTACGAGCAGTACTTC. This sequence encodes CASSVEASDSYEQYF.

This chain links TRBV6-6 with TRBJ2-1; TRBD1 aligns across 8 bases. Losses at the gene ends were 7 bases for V and 7 bases for J; bases not matched to a gene: 3. CDR3 size: 12 residues. CDR1 and CDR2 from the germline V gene are MNHNY and SVGAGI (reference sequence). This CDR3 is CASTTGGNEQFF. The CDR3 region has the DNA TGTGCCAGCACCACAGGGGGGAATGAGCAGTTCTTC.

The chain links TRBV14 to TRBJ2-5; D unclear. V was pared by 1 base and J by 7 bases, with 7 bases between. This CDR3 region has 12 residues. CDR1 and CDR2 (germline): SGHDN, FVKESK. The CDR3 nucleotides read TGTGCCAGCAGCCAAGGGGCATGGACCCAGTACTTC. Translation gives CASSQGAWTQYF.

This clonotype appeared many times. The chain recombines TRBV7-9 with TRBJ2-3, with unresolved D. Trimming shortened V by 0 bases and J by 4 bases, and 8 bases separated the two germline ends. CDR1 is SEHNR, CDR2 FQNEAQ, per germline (reference sequence). CDR3 length: 14 residues. The CDR3 loop reads CASSLALLADTQYF. The CDR3 DNA sequence: TGTGCCAGCAGCTTAGCGCTTCTAGCAGATACGCAGTATTTT.

The chain couples TRBV12-3 or TRBV12-4 to TRBJ2-3, with 8 bases lining up with TRBD2. The V segment lost 8 bases and the J segment 8 bases; nucleotides outside the gene matches: 3. The length of the CDR3 is 11 residues. CDR3 sequence: CASAAGGTQYF. CDR3 nucleotide sequence: TGTGCCAGCGCGGCGGGGGGTACGCAGTATTTT.

The V call is TRBV6-1, the J call TRBJ2-3; D ambiguous. Germline CDR1 MNHNS, CDR2 SASEGT. The CDR3 has 15 amino acids. The V end was cut by 7 bases, the J end by 0 bases, with 14 bases between. The CDR3 sequence is CASTSEDYSTDTQYF. The CDR3 DNA sequence: TGTGCCAGCACTTCGGAAGATTATAGCACAGATACGCAGTATTTT.

V is TRBV7-6 and J is TRBJ2-5; tentative D call: TRBD2 (5 bases). The V and J ends lost 1 base and 4 bases respectively, with 7 bases between them. The CDR3 runs 13 residues. The germline V gene has CDR1 SGHVS and CDR2 FNYEAQ. In DNA, the CDR3 is TGTGCCAGCAGCTTAGGGGAGTCAGAGACCCAGTACTTC. Amino acids: CASSLGESETQYF.

The chain carries TRBV12-3 or TRBV12-4 and TRBJ2-1; TRBD2 aligns across 11 bases. There are 14 residues in the CDR3. The V and J ends lost 6 bases and 9 bases, in that order; junction bases with no gene match: 7. As DNA, the CDR3 is TGTGCCAGCAGGCTAGCGGGAGGTTTCGGTGAGCAGTTCTTC. Amino acid sequence: CASRLAGGFGEQFF.

This clonotype appeared many times. The chain links TRBV28 to TRBJ1-1, with TRBD1 as a possible D gene (5 bases). Trimming took 10 bases from V and 11 from J, leaving 20 bases between them. The CDR3 totals 12 residues. CDR1 and CDR2 from the germline V gene are MDHEN and SYDVKM. This CDR3 reads CATRTREGGAFF. The CDR3 coding sequence is TGTGCCACCAGAACCAGGGAGGGTGGGGCTTTCTTT.

There are a few counts of this clonotype. This chain joins TRBV5-1 and TRBJ2-2; D is possibly TRBD1 (6 bases). Germline loops: CDR1 SGHRS, CDR2 YFSETQ. This CDR3 is 13 amino acids long. V dropped 10 bases and J dropped 3 bases, with 13 bases sitting between them. CDR3 sequence reads: CAPPRGYTGELFF. The CDR3 coding sequence is TGCGCCCCGCCCAGGGGATACACCGGGGAGCTGTTTTTT.

The CDR3: CASSPGISNQPQHF. In DNA, the CDR3 is TGTGCCAGCAGTCCAGGTATTAGCAATCAGCCCCAGCATTTT. V is TRBV3-1 and J is TRBJ1-5, with D uncertain. V was clipped by 6 bases and J by 0 bases, with 9 bases between them. CDR1 and CDR2 (germline): LGHDT, YNNKEL (reference sequence). The length of the CDR3 is 14 residues.

This rearrangement joins TRBV7-8 to TRBJ2-2, with D hard to call. Germline lookup yields CDR1 SGHVS and CDR2 FQNEAQ. The length of the CDR3 is 14 residues. V lost 2 bases to trimming and J lost 4 bases, with 8 bases between them. The CDR3 reads CASSLRRGTGELFF. The CDR3 region has the DNA TGTGCCAGCAGCTTACGCAGAGGCACCGGGGAGCTGTTTTTT.

The genes are TRBV5-1 and TRBJ1-6; D remains ambiguous. Germline V gene data show CDR1 as SGHRS and CDR2 as YFSETQ. The V end was cut by 4 bases, the J end by 6 bases, with 14 bases between. The CDR3 covers 15 residues. CDR3 loop: CASSNHDLSNSPLHF. CDR3 bases: TGCGCCAGCAGCAACCATGACCTGAGTAATTCACCCCTCCACTTT.

This clonotype was recorded at least ten times. This rearrangement joins TRBV2 to TRBJ1-5; D is unclear. Germline values: CDR1 SNHLY, CDR2 FYNNEI. V was shortened by 5 bases and J by 7 bases, with 15 bases between the two germline ends. This CDR3 contains 14 residues. The CDR3 sequence is CASSQQTSDQPQHF. The DNA of the CDR3 is TGTGCCAGCAGTCAACAGACTTCCGACCAGCCCCAGCATTTT.

This clonotype was seen a few times. The chain links TRBV7-3 to TRBJ2-2; no reliable D call. The CDR3 has 12 residues. The germline CDR1 and CDR2 sequences are SGHTA and FQGTGA. Trimming removed 5 bases at V and 8 bases at J, with 9 bases between. The CDR3 DNA is TGTGCCAGCAGCGAAGGATTTGGGGAGCTGTTTTTT. Translation: CASSEGFGELFF.

This clonotype was seen repeatedly, ten times or more. The chain is built from TRBV4-1 and TRBJ2-3; D tentatively reads TRBD1 or TRBD2 (5 bases each). Germline V gene lookup returns CDR1 MGHRA and CDR2 YSYEKL. The CDR3 has 14 residues. Trimming cost V 1 base and J 8 bases, with 13 bases left between them. The CDR3 spells CASSQGDQARTQYF. CDR3 bases: TGCGCCAGCAGCCAAGGGGACCAGGCCCGTACGCAGTATTTT.

The chain joins TRBV7-9 to TRBJ2-2; 14 bases align to TRBD2. In germline, CDR1 is SEHNR, CDR2 FQNEAQ (reference sequence). The J segment lost 1 base and the V segment lost 8 bases, leaving 6 bases of the junction unmatched. This CDR3 is built from 17 residues. CDR3 nucleotide sequence: TGTGCCAGCGACGGACTAGCGGGAGGAGAGAACACCGGGGAGCTGTTTTTT. Translation: CASDGLAGGENTGELFF.

This chain joins TRBV10-3 and TRBJ2-7; D is undetermined. This CDR3 contains 15 residues. Germline CDR1 and CDR2: ENHRY and SYGVKD. V was pared by 0 bases and J by 5 bases, with 14 bases between. The CDR3 loop reads CAISESQQHDHEQYF. In DNA form, the CDR3 reads TGTGCCATCAGTGAGTCCCAACAGCACGACCACGAGCAGTACTTC.

This clonotype was seen only a few times. The chain links TRBV30 to TRBJ2-1; 8 nucleotides line up with TRBD2. V dropped 7 bases and J dropped 0; count of bases not matched to a gene: 2. The germline V gene encodes CDR1 GTSNPN and CDR2 SVGIG (reference sequence). CDR3 length equals 13 residues. In DNA, the CDR3 is TGTGCCTTAGCGGGGCGCTCCTACAATGAGCAGTTCTTC. Residues: CALAGRSYNEQFF.

This clonotype occurred many times. The gene calls are TRBV19 and TRBJ2-1, with 7 bases identical to TRBD2. This CDR3 spans 16 amino acids. With V trimmed by 0 bases and J by 3 bases, 5 bases remained unmatched. Germline V gene lookup returns CDR1 LNHDA and CDR2 SQIVND (reference sequence). The DNA for the CDR3 is TGTGCCAGTAGTATAGATGGTGGGGACTACTACAATGAGCAGTTCTTC. Translating it yields CASSIDGGDYYNEQFF.

This clonotype was seen repeatedly, ten times or more. DNA of the CDR3: TGCGCCAGCAGCCAAAGGCCCGGTAGCTCCTACGAGCAGTACTTC. Protein product: CASSQRPGSSYEQYF. This chain links TRBV4-3 with TRBJ2-7; D gene unclear. Germline CDR1 LGHNA, CDR2 YSLEER. The CDR3 has 15 amino acids. The V gene lost 2 bases and the J gene lost 0 bases, with 11 bases spanning the gap.

This clonotype has a handful of counts. The chain recombines TRBV28 with TRBJ2-7, with 8 bases matching TRBD2. CDR3 length: 14 residues. CDR1 and CDR2 (germline): MDHEN, SYDVKM. Trimming took 7 bases from V and 5 from J; bases not matched to a gene: 10. Here the CDR3 DNA reads TGTGCCAGCACCACCACCGGGGGGGCACACGAGCAGTACTTC. Translation: CASTTTGGAHEQYF.

CDR3 nucleotides: TGTGCCAGCAGCCTTTATGGAGGGACAGGGGAGGATGGCTACACCTTC. Its translation: CASSLYGGTGEDGYTF. The genes are TRBV7-9 and TRBJ1-2, with 10 bases fitting TRBD1. Germline V gene sequence: CDR1 SEHNR, CDR2 FQNEAQ (reference sequence). Trimming took 5 bases from V and 6 from J; bases not matched to a gene: 12. The CDR3 runs 16 residues. The full variable domain, its missing parts supplied by reference TRBV7-9 and TRBJ1-2, is DTGVSQNPRHKITKRGQNVTFRCDPISEHNRLYWYRQTLGQGPEFLTYFQNEAQLEKSRLLSDRFSAERPKGSFSTLEIQRTEQGDSAMYLCASSLYGGTGEDGYTFGSGTRLTVV.